Following are 22 T cell receptor beta chains from one sample sequenced in a study of response to subunit inactivated influenza vaccine. TCRdb processed the RT-PCR reads anew with MiXCR; each CDR3 protein has one entry. The sample yields roughly 780,000 distinct CDR3 sequences, less than 20% seen once. Specimen: PBMCs from blood, collected more than 4 days after vaccination. These receptors all stem from a man aged 50 to 59 who received an inactivated influenza vaccine.

This clonotype has a handful of counts. This chain connects TRBV7-2 to TRBJ2-5, with a possible D match to TRBD2 (5 bases). The CDR3 spans 15 residues. Trimming left V 5 bases short and J 4 bases short, with 17 bases between. Germline V gene data show CDR1 as SGHTA and CDR2 as FQGNSA. CDR3 bases: TGTGCCAGCAGCCCGGACCAAGGGAGAGGAGAGACCCAGTACTTC. Translated: CASSPDQGRGETQYF.

The J gene is TRBJ2-3, the V gene TRBV6-2 or TRBV6-3, with D possibly matching TRBD1 (5 bases). V was clipped by 8 bases and J by 1 base, with 10 bases between them. This CDR3 has 13 amino acids. CDR1 is MNHEY and CDR2 is SVGEGT in the germline V gene. The CDR3 loop reads CASGLGGTDTQYF. The CDR3 coding sequence is TGTGCCAGCGGATTAGGGGGCACAGATACGCAGTATTTT.

This clonotype has more than one count but fewer than ten. The chain uses TRBV7-8 and TRBJ2-3; possibly TRBD2 for D (7 bases). The CDR3 is 19 residues long. Trimming removed 5 bases from V and 0 bases from J, with 24 bases in between. Germline CDR1 reads SGHVS; CDR2 reads FQNEAQ. The CDR3 sequence is CASSQRFGGGLPSTDTQYF. The CDR3 DNA follows: TGTGCCAGCAGCCAGCGTTTTGGGGGGGGGCTGCCTAGCACAGATACGCAGTATTTT.

This clonotype was seen many times. The CDR3 DNA reads TGCAGCGTTGCGGATGGCTACACCTTC. It encodes CSVADGYTF. The rearrangement uses TRBV29-1 and TRBJ1-2; no clear D gene. This CDR3 is built from 9 residues. V was trimmed by 4 bases and J by 6 bases, leaving 3 bases between them. Germline lookup yields CDR1 SQVTM and CDR2 ANQGSEA.

This chain links TRBV27 with TRBJ2-7; TRBD1 might be the D (6 bases). Trimming removed 5 bases from V and 8 bases from J, with 19 bases in between. This CDR3 region has 14 residues. CDR1 is MNHEY, CDR2 SMNVEV, per germline (reference sequence). The CDR3 sequence is CASSPTGTLTQQYF. Written as DNA, the CDR3 is TGTGCCAGCAGTCCGACCGGGACACTCACTCAGCAGTACTTC.

The sample holds one count of this clonotype. A read error may produce the germline difference seen at one junction end. J is TRBJ2-5 and V is TRBV18; 9 bases are a match to TRBD1. The CDR3 consists of 14 residues. Germline CDR1 reads KGHSH; CDR2 reads LQKENI. The CDR3 coding sequence is TGTGCCAGCTCTCCACAGGGGGCCTCGGAGACCCAGTACTTC. Protein product: CASSPQGASETQYF.

This clonotype was observed a handful of times. CDR3 in amino acids: CASSVDPSEGYNTGELFF. The CDR3 DNA follows: TGTGCCAGCAGCGTAGATCCTAGCGAAGGCTATAACACCGGGGAGCTGTTTTTT. This chain uses TRBV9 with TRBJ2-2; a possible D gene is TRBD2 (6 bases). V lost 0 bases, J lost 2 bases, and 17 bases lay in between. Germline-derived CDR1 and CDR2 are SGDLS and YYNGEE. The CDR3 extends over 18 amino acids.

The table lists this clonotype with a few counts. CDR3 in amino acids: CSGRGGHEQFF. CDR3 DNA sequence: TGCAGTGGGCGGGGTGGCCATGAGCAGTTCTTC. V gene TRBV20-1 combines with J gene TRBJ2-1, with D perhaps matching TRBD2 (6 bases). This CDR3 has 11 residues. Germline CDR1 reads DFQATT; CDR2 reads SNEGSKA (reference sequence). The ends were cut back, 7 bases at V and 8 bases at J, with 12 bases in the middle.

CDR3 sequence (DNA): TGCAGTGCTAGAGATAGGTGGGAGGGCCTTGGGGAGCAGTACTTC. This sequence encodes CSARDRWEGLGEQYF. This chain links TRBV20-1 with TRBJ2-7; 7 positions match TRBD2. The J segment lost 7 bases and the V segment lost 0 bases, leaving 12 bases of the junction unmatched. CDR3 length: 15 amino acids. CDR1 and CDR2 (germline): DFQATT, SNEGSKA (reference sequence).

In its sample, this clonotype was seen once. The V and J genes are TRBV20-1 and TRBJ2-5; TRBD1 is a possible D gene (5 bases). The germline V gene has CDR1 DFQATT and CDR2 SNEGSKA (reference sequence). Trimming left V 0 bases short and J 0 bases short, with 17 bases between. The CDR3 length is 17 residues. CDR3 amino acids: CSARDPMRQMYQETQYF. The CDR3 DNA reads TGCAGTGCTAGAGATCCGATGCGACAGATGTACCAAGAGACCCAGTACTTC.

This sequence joins TRBV27 and TRBJ2-1; no firm D call. Germline CDR1 MNHEY, CDR2 SMNVEV (reference sequence). CDR3 length: 12 amino acids. V was clipped by 11 bases and J by 5 bases, with 13 bases between them. CDR3 DNA sequence: TGTGCCGCTGGGCGGATAAACAATGAGCAGTTCTTC. Protein product: CAAGRINNEQFF.

This clonotype was seen more than once but under ten times. This chain joins TRBV2 and TRBJ2-7; D gene uncertain. This CDR3 spans 11 amino acids. V lost 11 bases to trimming and J lost 2 bases, with 10 bases between them. Per the germline V gene, CDR1 is SNHLY and CDR2 is FYNNEI. The CDR3 sequence is CALRGAYEQYF. CDR3 coding DNA: TGTGCCCTACGAGGAGCCTACGAGCAGTACTTC.

This clonotype was counted a few times. This sequence joins TRBV18 and TRBJ2-3; D not certain. V was shortened by 2 bases and J by 6 bases, with 9 bases between the two germline ends. CDR1 is KGHSH, CDR2 LQKENI, per germline. The CDR3 covers 13 residues. The CDR3 DNA reads as TGTGCCAGCTCACCATTGCTAGAGGATACGCAGTATTTT. Amino acid sequence: CASSPLLEDTQYF. Filled out from reference TRBV18 and TRBJ2-3, the complete variable domain reads NAGVMQNPRHLVRRRGQEARLRCSPMKGHSHVYWYRQLPEEGLKFMVYLQKENIIDESGMPKERFSAEFPKEGPSILRIQQVVRGDSAAYFCASSPLLEDTQYFGPGTRLTVL.

The rearrangement joins TRBV12-3 or TRBV12-4 to TRBJ2-6; 8 bases are a match to TRBD1. CDR3 length: 20 residues. V lost 3 bases to trimming and J lost 0 bases; unmatched junction nucleotides: 13. Here the CDR3 reads CASSFSSPGQAGSGANVLTF. In DNA, the CDR3 is TGTGCCAGCAGTTTTTCCTCCCCGGGACAGGCGGGCTCTGGGGCCAACGTCCTGACTTTC.

This clonotype was recorded a few times. V gene TRBV2 combines with J gene TRBJ2-1; 9 bases line up with TRBD1. The CDR3 totals 13 residues. Germline CDR1 and CDR2: SNHLY and FYNNEI. J was trimmed by 7 bases and V by 6 bases; bases with no gene match: 4. For the CDR3, the DNA is TGTGCCAGCAGGGGACAGGGTGGGAATGAGCAGTTCTTC. Protein product: CASRGQGGNEQFF.

The chain has TRBV5-5 and TRBJ1-5, with 8 bases lining up with TRBD1. The V segment lost 0 bases and the J segment 2 bases; nucleotides outside the gene matches: 4. CDR1 SGHKS and CDR2 YYEKEE come from the germline V gene (reference sequence). This CDR3 comprises 16 residues. The CDR3 here is CASSLGQGAGNQPQHF. The DNA of the CDR3 is TGTGCCAGCAGCTTGGGGCAGGGGGCTGGCAATCAGCCCCAGCATTTT.

The chain has TRBV10-3 and TRBJ1-5, with D uncertain. Looked up from germline, CDR1 is ENHRY and CDR2 is SYGVKD. V was clipped by 3 bases and J by 2 bases, with 14 bases between them. The CDR3 is 16 amino acids. This CDR3 is CAISESEGLGNQPQHF. The DNA for the CDR3 is TGTGCCATCAGTGAATCCGAGGGATTAGGCAATCAGCCCCAGCATTTT.

The genes are TRBV4-1 and TRBJ2-1, with no clear D. The CDR3 contains 13 residues. Trimming removed 1 base from V and 8 bases from J, with 9 bases in between. Looked up from germline, CDR1 is MGHRA and CDR2 is YSYEKL. The CDR3 nucleotides read TGCGCCAGCAGCCAAGTGAAGGGCCATGAGCAGTTCTTC. The encoded protein is CASSQVKGHEQFF.

Ten or more counts support this clonotype. The rearrangement uses TRBV9 and TRBJ2-3; D may be TRBD1 (6 bases). The CDR3 runs to 13 residues. V dropped 2 bases and J dropped 4 bases, with 8 bases sitting between them. Germline loops: CDR1 SGDLS, CDR2 YYNGEE. The CDR3 loop is CASSVRQADTQYF. For the CDR3, the DNA is TGTGCCAGCAGCGTCCGACAGGCAGATACGCAGTATTTT.

This clonotype has at least ten counts. V gene TRBV5-1 combines with J gene TRBJ2-5, with 7 bases that match TRBD1. In germline, CDR1 is SGHRS, CDR2 YFSETQ. The CDR3 loop spans 14 amino acids. Trimming at V came to 4 bases and at J to 2 bases, leaving 5 bases not matched to a gene. In DNA, the CDR3 is TGCGCCAGCAGCGAGGGACAGACACAAGAGACCCAGTACTTC. This gives the protein CASSEGQTQETQYF.

This clonotype was counted many times. V gene TRBV5-1 combines with J gene TRBJ1-5; 12 bases are shared with TRBD1. Unmatched junction bases numbered 5, after V lost 0 bases and J lost 7 bases. CDR1 SGHRS and CDR2 YFSETQ come from the germline V gene. The CDR3 loop spans 16 amino acids. Written as DNA, the CDR3 is TGCGCCAGCAGCTTGGCCGGGACAGGGGGCCTCCAGCCCCAGCATTTT. As protein: CASSLAGTGGLQPQHF. Full variable domain (outside the CDR3, taken from reference TRBV5-1 and TRBJ1-5): KAGVTQTPRYLIKTRGQQVTLSCSPISGHRSVSWYQQTPGQGLQFLFEYFSETQRNKGNFPGRFSGRQFSNSRSEMNVSTLELGDSALYLCASSLAGTGGLQPQHFGDGTRLSIL.

This clonotype was seen a handful of times. The J gene is TRBJ2-1, the V gene TRBV15, with TRBD1 matching 7 bases. This CDR3 is built from 14 residues. V shed 2 bases and J 4 bases; nucleotides not matched to a gene: 2. CDR1 is LNHNV and CDR2 is YYDKDF in the germline V gene (reference sequence). CDR3 loop: CATSRTTGYNEQFF. The CDR3 DNA reads TGTGCCACCAGCAGAACGACAGGGTACAATGAGCAGTTCTTC. The complete variable domain, with remaining parts taken from reference TRBV15 and TRBJ2-1, reads DAMVIQNPRYQVTQFGKPVTLSCSQTLNHNVMYWYQQKSSQAPKLLFHYYDKDFNNEADTPDNFQSRRPNTSFCFLDIRSPGLGDTAMYLCATSRTTGYNEQFFGPGTRLTVL.